This is a list of T cell receptor beta chains from one sample in a study of CD8 T cells in ankylosing spondylitis. Each CDR3 protein is one row after TCRdb ran MiXCR on the 5' RACE reads. The data show approximately 500,000 distinct CDR3 sequences, roughly an eighth seen once. The sample was blood, either unsorted or a sorted T cell fraction (not recorded which). Receptors originate from a male donor with ankylosing spondylitis. The CDR3 runs from the conserved cysteine through the conserved F or W. The D gene is left open where the match is weak. For some rows the clone size is stated as once, few or many, or as a class when expanded; others skip it.

cdr3_length: 11; d_call: -; v_call: TRBV12-3/TRBV12-4; clone_size: -; j_call: TRBJ2-2; cdr3_aa: CATRNTGELFF; cdr3_nt: TGTGCCACCCGGAACACCGGGGAGCTGTTTTTT
cdr3_length: 15; d_call: TRBD2; v_call: TRBV18; clone_size: -; j_call: TRBJ2-1; cdr3_aa: CASSPILAAYNEQFF; cdr3_nt: TGTGCCAGCTCACCAATACTAGCGGCGTACAATGAGCAGTTCTTC
cdr3_length: 15; d_call: TRBD2; v_call: TRBV5-5; clone_size: many; j_call: TRBJ2-1; cdr3_aa: CASSRLAGGPNEQFF; cdr3_nt: TGTGCCAGCAGTCGACTAGCGGGAGGGCCAAATGAGCAGTTCTTC
cdr3_length: 15; d_call: -; v_call: TRBV2; clone_size: -; j_call: TRBJ2-6; cdr3_aa: CASSDRDSGANVLTF; cdr3_nt: TGTGCCAGCAGTGACAGGGACTCTGGGGCCAACGTCCTGACTTTC
cdr3_length: 14; d_call: TRBD1; v_call: TRBV24-1; clone_size: many; j_call: TRBJ2-1; cdr3_aa: CATAGAGGIGEQFF; cdr3_nt: TGTGCCACCGCAGGGGCAGGGGGAATTGGTGAGCAGTTCTTC
cdr3_length: 15; d_call: -; v_call: TRBV10-3; clone_size: few; j_call: TRBJ2-1; cdr3_aa: CAISVAPEFANEQFF; cdr3_nt: TGTGCCATCAGTGTAGCCCCCGAGTTCGCCAATGAGCAGTTCTTC
cdr3_length: 14; d_call: -; v_call: TRBV6-1; clone_size: -; j_call: TRBJ1-4; cdr3_aa: CASRLGAINEKLFF; cdr3_nt: TGTGCCAGCAGGCTGGGGGCTATTAATGAAAAACTGTTTTTT
cdr3_length: 18; d_call: TRBD2; v_call: TRBV5-1; clone_size: few; j_call: TRBJ2-3; cdr3_aa: CASSYSPGTSRGADTQYF; cdr3_nt: TGCGCCAGCAGCTACAGCCCCGGGACTAGTAGAGGGGCAGATACGCAGTATTTT
cdr3_length: 17; d_call: -; v_call: TRBV11-3; clone_size: -; j_call: TRBJ2-1; cdr3_aa: CASSLGPPQSSYNEQFF; cdr3_nt: TGTGCCAGCAGCTTGGGACCTCCCCAGAGCTCCTACAATGAGCAGTTCTTC
cdr3_length: 12; d_call: -; v_call: TRBV11-2; clone_size: many; j_call: TRBJ1-1; cdr3_aa: CASSLALTEAFF; cdr3_nt: TGTGCCAGCAGCCTGGCCCTCACTGAAGCTTTCTTT
cdr3_length: 12; d_call: -; v_call: TRBV5-6; clone_size: few; j_call: TRBJ2-4; cdr3_aa: CASSIAKNIQYF; cdr3_nt: TGTGCCAGCAGCATAGCCAAAAACATTCAGTACTTC
cdr3_length: 18; d_call: TRBD1; v_call: TRBV4-2; clone_size: -; j_call: TRBJ1-4; cdr3_aa: CASSQDWDRVATNEKLFF; cdr3_nt: TGTGCCAGCAGCCAAGATTGGGACAGGGTAGCAACTAATGAAAAACTGTTTTTT
cdr3_length: 17; d_call: TRBD2; v_call: TRBV7-8; clone_size: -; j_call: TRBJ2-3; cdr3_aa: CASSLGPSGLGTDTQYF; cdr3_nt: TGTGCCAGCAGCTTAGGGCCTAGCGGCCTAGGGACAGATACGCAGTATTTT
cdr3_length: 16; d_call: TRBD1; v_call: TRBV10-3; clone_size: many; j_call: TRBJ2-7; cdr3_aa: CAISGQGEMSSYEQYF; cdr3_nt: TGTGCCATCAGCGGACAGGGCGAGATGAGCTCCTACGAGCAGTACTTC
cdr3_length: 16; d_call: -; v_call: TRBV7-8; clone_size: -; j_call: TRBJ2-3; cdr3_aa: CASSWEQATLADTQYF; cdr3_nt: TGTGCCAGCAGCTGGGAACAGGCGACGCTAGCAGATACGCAGTATTTT
cdr3_length: 14; d_call: -; v_call: TRBV4-2; clone_size: few; j_call: TRBJ2-1; cdr3_aa: CASSQLEAYNEQFF; cdr3_nt: TGTGCCAGCAGCCAATTAGAAGCCTACAATGAGCAGTTCTTC
cdr3_length: 17; d_call: -; v_call: TRBV19; clone_size: few; j_call: TRBJ1-5; cdr3_aa: CASSIISDSTRNQPQHF; cdr3_nt: TGTGCCAGTAGTATAATCTCAGACAGTACCCGCAATCAGCCCCAGCATTTT
cdr3_length: 13; d_call: -; v_call: TRBV6-2/TRBV6-3; clone_size: -; j_call: TRBJ1-6; cdr3_aa: CASRDTYNSPLHF; cdr3_nt: TGTGCCAGCAGAGACACCTATAATTCACCCCTCCACTTT
cdr3_length: 17; d_call: -; v_call: TRBV6-1; clone_size: -; j_call: TRBJ2-6; cdr3_aa: CASRSARSLGGANVLTF; cdr3_nt: TGTGCCAGCAGGTCCGCCAGGTCCCTGGGGGGGGCCAACGTCCTGACTTTC
cdr3_length: 16; d_call: -; v_call: TRBV12-3/TRBV12-4; clone_size: -; j_call: TRBJ1-3; cdr3_aa: CASSLFVGFTGNTIYF; cdr3_nt: TGTGCCAGCAGTTTATTTGTGGGGTTTACTGGAAACACCATATATTTT
cdr3_length: 17; d_call: TRBD2; v_call: TRBV28; clone_size: many; j_call: TRBJ2-1; cdr3_aa: CASSSVAGLSSYNEQFF; cdr3_nt: TGTGCCAGCAGTTCTGTAGCGGGGCTAAGCTCCTACAATGAGCAGTTCTTC
cdr3_length: 16; d_call: TRBD2; v_call: TRBV5-1; clone_size: -; j_call: TRBJ2-3; cdr3_aa: CASSSLTSGSTDTQYF; cdr3_nt: TGCGCCAGCAGCTCCTTGACTAGCGGAAGCACAGATACGCAGTATTTT
cdr3_length: 16; d_call: TRBD1; v_call: TRBV4-2; clone_size: -; j_call: TRBJ1-1; cdr3_aa: CASSQEVGAGGTEAFF; cdr3_nt: TGTGCCAGCAGCCAAGAGGTCGGGGCAGGGGGCACTGAAGCTTTCTTT
cdr3_length: 13; d_call: -; v_call: TRBV4-2; clone_size: -; j_call: TRBJ2-2; cdr3_aa: CASSHRDTGELFF; cdr3_nt: TGTGCCAGCAGCCACCGGGACACCGGGGAGCTGTTTTTT
cdr3_length: 16; d_call: -; v_call: TRBV9; clone_size: -; j_call: TRBJ2-1; cdr3_aa: CASSPYKSGTYNEQFF; cdr3_nt: TGTGCCAGCAGCCCCTACAAATCTGGGACTTACAATGAGCAGTTCTTC
cdr3_length: 14; d_call: -; v_call: TRBV3-1; clone_size: once; j_call: TRBJ2-3; cdr3_aa: CASSQDRWADTQYF; cdr3_nt: TGTGCCAGCAGCCAAGATAGATGGGCAGATACGCAGTATTTT
cdr3_length: 18; d_call: -; v_call: TRBV24-1; clone_size: few; j_call: TRBJ2-1; cdr3_aa: CATSDPPGEGAAYNEQFF; cdr3_nt: TGTGCCACCAGTGACCCCCCGGGAGAGGGAGCTGCCTACAATGAGCAGTTCTTC
cdr3_length: 15; d_call: -; v_call: TRBV11-2; clone_size: few; j_call: TRBJ2-3; cdr3_aa: CASSLDGVYTDTQYF; cdr3_nt: TGTGCCAGCAGCCTGGACGGGGTCTACACAGATACGCAGTATTTT
cdr3_length: 14; d_call: -; v_call: TRBV5-1; clone_size: few; j_call: TRBJ2-1; cdr3_aa: CASSAPNANNEQFF; cdr3_nt: TGCGCCAGCTCGGCCCCGAACGCTAACAATGAGCAGTTCTTC
cdr3_length: 16; d_call: -; v_call: TRBV10-3; clone_size: -; j_call: TRBJ1-3; cdr3_aa: CAIQAITGNSGNTIYF; cdr3_nt: TGTGCCATACAGGCCATCACAGGGAACTCTGGAAACACCATATATTTT
cdr3_length: 14; d_call: -; v_call: TRBV6-5; clone_size: -; j_call: TRBJ2-5; cdr3_aa: CASSYGTPQETQYF; cdr3_nt: TGTGCCAGCAGTTACGGGACACCCCAAGAGACCCAGTACTTC
cdr3_length: 14; d_call: TRBD2; v_call: TRBV5-6; clone_size: few; j_call: TRBJ2-1; cdr3_aa: CASTRDRAGPGQFF; cdr3_nt: TGTGCCAGCACCCGAGACAGAGCGGGGCCAGGACAGTTCTTC
cdr3_length: 15; d_call: -; v_call: TRBV7-9; clone_size: -; j_call: TRBJ2-1; cdr3_aa: CASSLFWEAYNEQFF; cdr3_nt: TGTGCCAGCAGCTTGTTCTGGGAGGCATACAATGAGCAGTTCTTC
cdr3_length: 15; d_call: -; v_call: TRBV5-1; clone_size: -; j_call: TRBJ1-5; cdr3_aa: CASSLFTGTNQPQHF; cdr3_nt: TGCGCCAGCAGCTTGTTCACAGGGACCAATCAGCCCCAGCATTTT
cdr3_length: 18; d_call: TRBD2; v_call: TRBV28; clone_size: few; j_call: TRBJ2-1; cdr3_aa: CASSFDWTSGLRYNEQFF; cdr3_nt: TGTGCCAGCAGTTTTGACTGGACTAGCGGGTTAAGGTACAATGAGCAGTTCTTC
cdr3_length: 14; d_call: -; v_call: TRBV4-2; clone_size: many; j_call: TRBJ2-5; cdr3_aa: CASSPPGGEETQYF; cdr3_nt: TGTGCCAGCAGCCCCCCAGGAGGGGAAGAGACCCAGTACTTC
cdr3_length: 13; d_call: -; v_call: TRBV5-1; clone_size: -; j_call: TRBJ1-2; cdr3_aa: CASSTDGDYGYTF; cdr3_nt: TGCGCCAGCAGCACTGACGGGGACTATGGCTACACCTTC
cdr3_length: 15; d_call: -; v_call: TRBV27; clone_size: few; j_call: TRBJ2-1; cdr3_aa: CASSLGATWGNEQFF; cdr3_nt: TGTGCCAGCAGTTTAGGGGCTACGTGGGGTAATGAGCAGTTCTTC
cdr3_length: 14; d_call: TRBD1; v_call: TRBV9; clone_size: -; j_call: TRBJ1-6; cdr3_aa: CASSAQGGNSPLHF; cdr3_nt: TGTGCCAGCAGCGCGCAGGGGGGGAATTCACCCCTCCACTTT
cdr3_length: 13; d_call: TRBD1; v_call: TRBV29-1; clone_size: few; j_call: TRBJ2-7; cdr3_aa: CSVKRGQTYEQYF; cdr3_nt: TGCAGCGTAAAAAGGGGACAGACCTACGAGCAGTACTTC
cdr3_length: 12; d_call: -; v_call: TRBV29-1; clone_size: many; j_call: TRBJ2-5; cdr3_aa: CSMGAYQETQYF; cdr3_nt: TGCAGCATGGGGGCGTACCAAGAGACCCAGTACTTC
cdr3_length: 14; d_call: TRBD1; v_call: TRBV12-3/TRBV12-4; clone_size: few; j_call: TRBJ1-4; cdr3_aa: CASTWTGLNEKLFF; cdr3_nt: TGTGCCAGCACCTGGACAGGGCTCAATGAAAAACTGTTTTTT
cdr3_length: 15; d_call: TRBD2; v_call: TRBV5-1; clone_size: few; j_call: TRBJ2-7; cdr3_aa: CASSLGLAGGREQYF; cdr3_nt: TGCGCCAGCAGCTTGGGACTAGCGGGAGGTCGGGAGCAGTACTTC
cdr3_length: 17; d_call: -; v_call: TRBV2; clone_size: few; j_call: TRBJ1-5; cdr3_aa: CASRDRGVSVPNQPQHF; cdr3_nt: TGTGCCAGCAGGGACCGCGGGGTGTCTGTCCCCAATCAGCCCCAGCATTTT
cdr3_length: 13; d_call: TRBD1; v_call: TRBV6-6; clone_size: many; j_call: TRBJ1-1; cdr3_aa: CASMGQSNTEAFF; cdr3_nt: TGTGCCAGCATGGGACAGTCGAACACTGAAGCTTTCTTT
cdr3_length: 16; d_call: TRBD1; v_call: TRBV12-3/TRBV12-4; clone_size: many; j_call: TRBJ2-5; cdr3_aa: CASSPQRTGAAETQYF; cdr3_nt: TGTGCCAGCAGTCCGCAACGGACAGGGGCTGCGGAGACCCAGTACTTC
cdr3_length: 14; d_call: -; v_call: TRBV7-9; clone_size: few; j_call: TRBJ1-5; cdr3_aa: CASSLDFEVQPQHF; cdr3_nt: TGTGCCAGCAGCTTAGATTTTGAGGTTCAGCCCCAGCATTTT
cdr3_length: 11; d_call: TRBD1; v_call: TRBV25-1; clone_size: once; j_call: TRBJ2-7; cdr3_aa: CASTDRLEQYF; cdr3_nt: TGTGCCAGCACGGACAGGTTGGAGCAGTACTTC
cdr3_length: 14; d_call: TRBD2; v_call: TRBV20-1; clone_size: -; j_call: TRBJ2-5; cdr3_aa: CSARPGTKQETQYF; cdr3_nt: TGCAGTGCTAGACCTGGGACTAAACAAGAGACCCAGTACTTC
cdr3_length: 12; d_call: -; v_call: TRBV12-3/TRBV12-4; clone_size: many; j_call: TRBJ2-1; cdr3_aa: CASSRSGTQQFF; cdr3_nt: TGTGCCAGCAGTCGATCCGGGACTCAGCAGTTCTTC
cdr3_length: 16; d_call: -; v_call: TRBV7-9; clone_size: once; j_call: TRBJ2-1; cdr3_aa: CASSPFGIFSYNEQFF; cdr3_nt: TGTGCCAGCAGCCCCTTTGGGATCTTTTCCTACAATGAGCAGTTCTTC
cdr3_length: 15; d_call: TRBD2; v_call: TRBV7-8; clone_size: -; j_call: TRBJ2-2; cdr3_aa: CASSSSGRSTGELFF; cdr3_nt: TGTGCCAGCAGCTCTAGCGGGAGGAGTACCGGGGAGCTGTTTTTT
cdr3_length: 15; d_call: TRBD1; v_call: TRBV7-2; clone_size: few; j_call: TRBJ2-5; cdr3_aa: CASTLSNRGQETQYF; cdr3_nt: TGTGCCAGCACCCTTTCCAACAGGGGCCAAGAGACCCAGTACTTC
cdr3_length: 11; d_call: -; v_call: TRBV7-9; clone_size: many; j_call: TRBJ2-7; cdr3_aa: CASSTHNEQYF; cdr3_nt: TGTGCCAGCAGCACCCACAACGAGCAGTACTTC
cdr3_length: 13; d_call: -; v_call: TRBV27; clone_size: few; j_call: TRBJ1-2; cdr3_aa: CASSLWGYYGYTF; cdr3_nt: TGTGCCAGCAGTTTATGGGGCTACTATGGCTACACCTTC
cdr3_length: 15; d_call: -; v_call: TRBV29-1; clone_size: few; j_call: TRBJ1-2; cdr3_aa: CSVPSSGTYNYGYTF; cdr3_nt: TGCAGCGTTCCTTCCTCGGGAACCTATAACTATGGCTACACCTTC
cdr3_length: 17; d_call: TRBD1; v_call: TRBV2; clone_size: -; j_call: TRBJ1-5; cdr3_aa: CASSHPTGGYGNQPQHF; cdr3_nt: TGTGCCAGCAGCCACCCGACAGGGGGGTACGGCAATCAGCCCCAGCATTTT
cdr3_length: 14; d_call: -; v_call: TRBV5-1; clone_size: once; j_call: TRBJ2-3; cdr3_aa: CASSLGENTDTQYF; cdr3_nt: TGCGCCAGCAGCTTGGGGGAGAACACAGATACGCAGTATTTT
cdr3_length: 16; d_call: -; v_call: TRBV3-1; clone_size: few; j_call: TRBJ2-3; cdr3_aa: CASSQRGGIWTDTQYF; cdr3_nt: TGTGCCAGCAGCCAGAGGGGGGGAATATGGACAGATACGCAGTATTTT
cdr3_length: 16; d_call: -; v_call: TRBV7-2; clone_size: -; j_call: TRBJ2-7; cdr3_aa: CASSPKEGATSYEQYF; cdr3_nt: TGTGCCAGCAGCCCTAAGGAGGGGGCAACCTCCTACGAGCAGTACTTC